The T cell receptor beta chain described here comes from a study of prognosis after radiotherapy for stage I lung cancer. Study-level background: SBRT radiotherapy comprised 3 to 5 fractions at a biologically effective dose of at least 100 Gy.

This clonotype has at least ten counts. Researchers used two-round multiplex PCR to amplify TCR beta CDR3 starting from genomic DNA. Primers (each specific to one TRBV or TRBJ gene) were used in first-round PCR. TCRdb re-called the multiplex PCR reads through MiXCR, storing one row per CDR3 protein. The table includes more than 15,000 distinct CDR3 sequences, around 50% detected once. The V gene end was trimmed by 1 base and the J gene end by 14 bases; junction bases not matched to a gene: 11. The CDR3 runs to 15 residues. Germline V gene sequence: CDR1 SGHVS, CDR2 FQNEAQ. This sequence was found in a donor aged 50 or older with non-small cell lung cancer. The rearrangement links TRBV7-8 to TRBJ2-3; 11 bases map to TRBD2. The sample in question was PBMCs, obtained before or after stereotactic body radiation therapy (not recorded which). The CDR3 reads CASSLGTSGSNGVYF. The CDR3 DNA sequence: TGTGCCAGCAGCTTAGGTACTAGCGGGAGTAACGGGGTGTATTTT.